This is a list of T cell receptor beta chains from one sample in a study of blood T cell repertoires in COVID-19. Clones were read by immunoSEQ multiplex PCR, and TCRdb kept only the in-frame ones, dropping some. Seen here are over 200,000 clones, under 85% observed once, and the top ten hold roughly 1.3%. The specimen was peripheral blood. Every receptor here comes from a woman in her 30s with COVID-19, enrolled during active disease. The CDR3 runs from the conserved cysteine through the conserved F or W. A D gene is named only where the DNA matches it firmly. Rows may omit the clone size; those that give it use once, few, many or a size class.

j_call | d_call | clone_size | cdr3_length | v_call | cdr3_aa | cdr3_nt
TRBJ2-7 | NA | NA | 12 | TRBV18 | CASSPGGYEQYF | TGTGCCAGCTCACCTGGAGGCTACGAGCAGTACTTC
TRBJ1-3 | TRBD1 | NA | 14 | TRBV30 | CAWKNRGLGNTIYF | TGTGCCTGGAAAAACAGGGGGCTGGGAAACACCATATATTTT
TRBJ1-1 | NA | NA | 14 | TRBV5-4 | CASSLVGGPTEAFF | TGTGCCAGCAGCTTGGTAGGGGGACCTACTGAAGCTTTCTTT
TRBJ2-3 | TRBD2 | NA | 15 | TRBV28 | CASSPSGGAADTQYF | TGTGCCAGCAGTCCCAGCGGGGGGGCTGCAGATACGCAGTATTTT
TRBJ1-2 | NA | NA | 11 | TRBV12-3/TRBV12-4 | CASSSGGRYTF | TGTGCCAGCAGTTCCGGGGGGCGCTACACCTTC
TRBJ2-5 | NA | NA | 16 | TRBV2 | CASSEGGRLAEETQYF | TGTGCCAGCAGTGAAGGGGGGCGCCTGGCAGAAGAGACCCAGTACTTC
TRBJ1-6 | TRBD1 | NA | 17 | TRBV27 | CASTRQGPSLYNSPLHF | TGTGCCAGCACCAGACAGGGCCCTTCGCTGTATAATTCACCCCTCCACTTT
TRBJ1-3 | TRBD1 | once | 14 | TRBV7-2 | CASSFWTGGNTIYF | TGTGCCAGCAGCTTTTGGACAGGCGGAAACACCATATATTTT
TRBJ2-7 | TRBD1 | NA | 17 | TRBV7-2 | CASSLSYPPGQEGEQYF | TGTGCCAGCAGCTTAAGTTACCCACCGGGACAGGAAGGGGAGCAGTACTTC
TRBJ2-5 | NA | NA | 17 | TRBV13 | CASSLDRLGSWRETQYF | TGTGCCAGCAGCTTAGACCGCTTAGGGAGTTGGAGAGAGACCCAGTACTTC
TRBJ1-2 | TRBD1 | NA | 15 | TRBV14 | CASSLTGTGRGGYTF | TGTGCCAGCAGTCTAACCGGGACAGGGAGGGGTGGCTACACCTTC
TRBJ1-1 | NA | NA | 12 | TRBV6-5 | CASIELLSEAFF | TGTGCCAGCATCGAGTTATTGTCTGAAGCTTTCTTT
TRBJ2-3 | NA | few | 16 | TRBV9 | CASSLRLSTRTDTQYF | TGTGCCAGCAGCCTCCGACTCTCCACGCGCACAGATACGCAGTATTTT
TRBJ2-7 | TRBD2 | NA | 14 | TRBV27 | CASPEGGGIYEQYF | TGTGCCAGCCCAGAGGGCGGGGGAATCTACGAGCAGTACTTC
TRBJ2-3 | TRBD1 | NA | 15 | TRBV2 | CASSADRVEADTQYF | TGTGCCAGCAGCGCGGACAGGGTGGAAGCAGATACGCAGTATTTT
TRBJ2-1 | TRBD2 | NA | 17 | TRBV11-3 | CASSLRGGGRAYNEQFF | TGTGCCAGCAGCTTAAGAGGAGGCGGGAGGGCTTACAATGAGCAGTTCTTC
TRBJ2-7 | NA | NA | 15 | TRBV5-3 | CARSPFGGFSYEQYF | TGTGCCAGAAGCCCATTCGGAGGATTCTCGTACGAGCAGTACTTC
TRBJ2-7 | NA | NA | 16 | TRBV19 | CASSSTFRGAAYEQYF | TGTGCCAGTAGTTCAACTTTCAGGGGTGCTGCCTACGAGCAGTACTTC
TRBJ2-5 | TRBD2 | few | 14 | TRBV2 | CASSGGGPQGTQYF | TGTGCCAGCAGTGGCGGGGGACCCCAGGGGACCCAGTACTTC
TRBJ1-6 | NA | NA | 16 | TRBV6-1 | CASSEVKDRVNSPLHF | TGTGCCAGCAGTGAGGTTAAGGACAGAGTTAATTCACCCCTCCACTTT
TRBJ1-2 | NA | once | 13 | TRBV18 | CASSPDSYYGYTF | TGTGCCAGCTCACCAGACAGCTACTATGGCTACACCTTC
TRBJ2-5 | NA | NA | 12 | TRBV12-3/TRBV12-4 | CASRGRKETQYF | TGTGCCAGCAGGGGGAGGAAAGAGACCCAGTACTTC
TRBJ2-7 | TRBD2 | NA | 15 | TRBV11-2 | CASNRGVREDYEQYF | TGTGCCAGCAATAGGGGAGTGCGGGAGGACTACGAGCAGTACTTC
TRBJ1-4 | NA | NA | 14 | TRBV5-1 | CASSKTNMVEKLFF | TGCGCCAGCAGCAAGACAAATATGGTAGAAAAACTGTTTTTT
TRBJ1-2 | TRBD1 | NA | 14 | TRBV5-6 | CASSTGTGVDGYTF | TGTGCCAGCAGCACTGGGACAGGGGTGGACGGCTACACCTTC
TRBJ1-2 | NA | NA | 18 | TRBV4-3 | CASSQGWARADSNYGYTF | TGCGCCAGCAGCCAAGGGTGGGCCAGGGCAGACTCCAACTATGGCTACACCTTC
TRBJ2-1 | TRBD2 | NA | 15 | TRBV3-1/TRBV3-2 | CASSYGPGGPDEQFF | TGTGCCAGCAGCTATGGTCCGGGAGGGCCGGATGAGCAGTTCTTC
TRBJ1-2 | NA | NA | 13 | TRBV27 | CASGTTGNYGYTF | TGTGCCAGCGGTACAACAGGGAACTATGGCTACACCTTC
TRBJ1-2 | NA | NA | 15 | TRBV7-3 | CASSLTGGLNYGYTF | TGTGCCAGCAGCTTAACCGGGGGGCTCAACTATGGCTACACCTTC